The subject of this entry is one TCR beta chain. It has no known antigen specificity. No base qualities exist here, and no much larger clone lies one base off it. A single peripheral blood draw of about 116 mL on average was collected from each donor into heparinised tubes. Naive, central memory, regulatory and stem cell-like memory CD4+ T cells were sorted on a BD FACSAria II using a panel including CD45RO, CCR7, CD25, CD127, CD95 and CD27. A purity above 95% was achieved for all sorted populations. PBMCs were isolated immediately by Lymphoprep density gradient centrifugation and stained directly without culture. So that batch effects would be minimized, each experiment stained and sorted samples in pairs, pairing one healthy donor with one patient. The CDR3 runs 17 amino acids, cysteine and phenylalanine included. The sequence is cut down to CDR3 DNA, 51 bases in frame from base 1. V and J are truncated by 0 bases and 4 bases respectively, leaving an intervening sequence of 19 bases. The germline V gene encodes CDR1 SGDLS and CDR2 YYNGEE.

The entire amount of isolated RNA was reverse transcribed using the High Capacity cDNA Reverse Transcription Kit, so the sequenced TCRB transcripts were expressed ones. Deep immunoSEQ sequencing was applied to naive, central memory and regulatory T cell samples, giving an average of roughly 3.5 million total reads per sample. Sorted cells were lysed in RLT buffer, and RNA was extracted using DNase-treated RNeasy Micro or Mini kits according to cell number. To prevent cross-contamination, every cell subset was processed on its own, while patient and healthy donor samples were processed together. TCRB sequences were amplified from cDNA with the immunoSEQ multiplex PCR, producing 87-bp fragments spanning the CDR3 region. Amplicons were sequenced on the Illumina HiSeq platform. The published analysis was carried out like this. PCR bias was computationally corrected using synthetic template baselines, reads within Hamming distance 2 were collapsed, and singletons that could not be merged were discarded. Reads were aligned against IMGT to assign V, D and J genes, CDR3 length and insertions or deletions at six rearrangement sites. Clonotype counts were normalized to sorted cell number within each subset before computing true diversity and Gini coefficients with the tcR R package. The overlap coefficient, calculated on TCRB nucleotide sequences, was used to measure repertoire sharing. As a proxy for the pre-selection repertoire, out-of-frame TCRB sequences from naive cells were analyzed. In TCRdb, the immuneACCESS table is reduced to in-frame sequences with V and J assigned. These tables do not hold every clone; where another copy was compared, an unresolved V gene accounts for under half, and the others remain unexplained. From that table come the V and J calls and clone size; the DNA was used to work out D and trimming. For this sample the table gives approximately 250,000 clones, of which more than 9% were detected only once. The ten largest account for just under 0.035% of the sample.

This entry comes from a study of beta chain features in type 1 diabetes (dated by TCRdb to the late 2010s). In terms of the full investigation: Patients and healthy donors did not differ in mean age, gender distribution, total cell number or subset yield. A total of roughly 100 million sorted cells were examined across all samples, and RNA yield correlated strongly with the number of cells per subset. The study compared TCRB repertoires of sorted circulating CD4+ T cell subsets between recently diagnosed type 1 diabetes patients and matched healthy donors. Regulatory and stem cell-like memory subsets were obtained from only 8 patients and about 8 healthy donors, while naive and central memory subsets were obtained from all 30 or so donors.

General conclusions and limits of the study: HLA sub-analyses involved small numbers of individuals, so any influence of HLA type on TCRB rearrangement remained unresolved. Shorter templates might be favored by PCR, yet because patient and control samples were amplified and corrected together, any such skew would affect both groups equally. Sequencing cDNA rather than genomic DNA could over-represent highly expressing activated cells, although activation and CD3 levels did not differ between groups. Naive, central memory and regulatory TCRB repertoires appeared more similar among patients than among healthy donors. Type 1 diabetes patients showed a moderate but significant shortening of TCRB CDR3 length in all four CD4+ subsets. Patients with type 1 diabetes made fewer insertions and deleted more nucleotides at VDJ recombination sites, implying thymic rearrangement abnormalities.

The V and J segments used are TRBV9 and TRBJ1-1; too little of a D gene remains to name it. Sequences were obtained from naive CD4+ T cells from blood. The cell subset or site label on this specimen signifies: true naive CD4+ T cells. This TCR was sampled from a woman aged 18-29 years in good health. CDR3 loop: CASSVAPTETAGTEAFF. The DNA sequence is TGTGCCAGCAGCGTAGCCCCAACAGAGACCGCGGGCACTGAAGCTTTCTTT.